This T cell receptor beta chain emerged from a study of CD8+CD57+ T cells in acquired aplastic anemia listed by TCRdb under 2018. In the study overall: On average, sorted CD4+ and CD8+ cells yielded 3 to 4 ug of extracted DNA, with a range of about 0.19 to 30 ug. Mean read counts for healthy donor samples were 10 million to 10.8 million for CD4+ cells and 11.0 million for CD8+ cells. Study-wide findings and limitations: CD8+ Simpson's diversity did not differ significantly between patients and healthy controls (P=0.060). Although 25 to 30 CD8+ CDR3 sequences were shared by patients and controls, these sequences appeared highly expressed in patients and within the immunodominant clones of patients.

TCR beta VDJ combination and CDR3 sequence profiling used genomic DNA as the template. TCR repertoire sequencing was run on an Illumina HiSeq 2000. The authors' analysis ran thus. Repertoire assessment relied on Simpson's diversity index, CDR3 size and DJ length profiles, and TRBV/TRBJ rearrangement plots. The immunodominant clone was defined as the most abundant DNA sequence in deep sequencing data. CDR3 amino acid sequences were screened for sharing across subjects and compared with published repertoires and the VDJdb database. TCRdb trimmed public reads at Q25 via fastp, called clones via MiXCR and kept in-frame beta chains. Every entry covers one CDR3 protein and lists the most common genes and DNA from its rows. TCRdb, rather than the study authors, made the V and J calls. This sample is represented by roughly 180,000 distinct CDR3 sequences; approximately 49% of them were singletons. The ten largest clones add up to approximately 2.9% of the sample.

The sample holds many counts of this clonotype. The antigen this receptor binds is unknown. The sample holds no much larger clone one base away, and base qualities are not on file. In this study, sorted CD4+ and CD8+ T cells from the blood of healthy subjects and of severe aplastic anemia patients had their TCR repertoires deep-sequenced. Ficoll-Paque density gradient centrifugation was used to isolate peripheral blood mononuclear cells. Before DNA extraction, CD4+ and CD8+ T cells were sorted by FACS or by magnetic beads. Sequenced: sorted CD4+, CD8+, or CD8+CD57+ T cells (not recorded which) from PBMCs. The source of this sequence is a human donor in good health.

For the CDR3, the sequence is CASSATSGGETQYF. DNA sequence: TGTGCCAGCAGCGCAACTAGCGGGGGAGAGACCCAGTACTTC. The chain employs TRBV9 and TRBJ2-5, and 11 bases in between align with TRBD2. The CDR3, from cysteine to phenylalanine, totals 14 residues. The CDR3 DNA has 42 bases and is translated from base 1. The germline V end is reduced by 3 bases and the J end by 4 bases; junction bases left unmatched: 2. CDR1 and CDR2 were assigned from the germline V gene as SGDLS and YYNGEE.